This passage covers 2 T cell receptor beta chains from one sample sequenced in a study of cytomegalovirus exposure and HLA in healthy donors (dated by TCRdb to 2017 to 2019). Libraries came from the immunoSEQ multiplex PCR assay. For the multiplex PCR, a mixture combining 60 forward primers for TCR Vbeta segments and 13 reverse primers for TCR Jbeta segments was used. What TCRdb holds here is the immuneACCESS table cut down to in-frame rearrangements. Part of the clones is not present; checked against another copy, under half of the missing clones reflect an unresolved V gene, and the others are unexplained. The sample table records some 150,000 clones; 55% to 80% of these occur just once. The biggest ten clones account for 2.4% of the sample. Sample: PBMCs. Receptors originate from a woman aged 35 to 49 in good health and CMV-seronegative.

This chain uses TRBV5-1 with TRBJ2-2; TRBD1 matches at 9 bases. CDR3 length: 14 residues. Losses at the gene ends were 4 bases for V and 5 bases for J; bases not matched to a gene: 3. CDR1 is SGHRS, CDR2 YFSETQ, per germline. The CDR3 reads CASSLQGATGELFF. The CDR3 DNA is TGCGCCAGCAGCCTACAGGGGGCAACCGGGGAGCTGTTTTTT.

V usage is TRBV19 and J usage is TRBJ1-3; D is perhaps TRBD1 (6 bases). Germline-derived CDR1 and CDR2 are LNHDA and SQIVND (reference sequence). V lost 5 bases, J lost 1 base, and 12 bases lay in between. The length of the CDR3 is 15 residues. The CDR3 spells CASSVRTASGNTIYF. The CDR3 nucleotides read TGTGCCAGTAGTGTCAGGACAGCTTCTGGAAACACCATATATTTT.